This record covers a single T cell receptor beta chain. Its antigen is currently not known. Base qualities are not recorded, but no much larger clone differs from it by a single base. CDR1 DFQATT and CDR2 SNEGSKA were looked up in the germline V gene (reference sequence). Between the V and J ends, shortened by 6 bases and 0 bases respectively, the junction contains 17 bases. The CDR3 goes from the cysteine to the phenylalanine over 16 residues. Only the CDR3 DNA stays, 48 bases, in frame from base 1. The data are from a study of T cell repertoires in cytomegalovirus infection (dated by TCRdb to the late 2010s). Broadly, across the study: The peptide stimulations were aimed at well-studied HLA-B-restricted epitopes as well as recently identified HLA-C-restricted CMV epitopes, whose presentation resists viral immunomodulation. Because public TCR beta signatures pointed to carriage of CMV infection together with the matching HLA type, the HLA type of each donor mattered for the analysis. General study outcomes and caveats: The ex vivo response was dominated by HLA-C-restricted CMV-specific TCR beta clonotypes, which also provided the single most frequent clonotype in two of eight donors. In both this cohort and an independent 352-donor cohort, the cumulative frequency of public TCR beta family members distinguished carriers of CMV infection plus the relevant HLA type.

Reading the label with the study, this specimen's treatment or condition is: in vitro stimulation with specific CMV peptide epitopes to enrich CMV-specific T cells. These reads were obtained on an Illumina HiSeq 1500. TCRdb cleaned the public reads at Q25 with fastp, built clones with MiXCR and kept in-frame beta chains. All rows with the same CDR3 protein become a single entry with the most common DNA and genes. This sample lists 830,000 or so distinct CDR3 sequences; 32% were detected once. The ten largest account for around 12% of the sample. The material sequenced was cultured CD8+ T cells from PBMCs, taken from culture after CMV antigen stimulation. The chain joins TRBV20-1 to TRBJ2-2, with the identity of the D gene unclear. This receptor was taken from a human donor in good health (CMV status not recorded). Some clones in this sample may be carry-over from other donors' samples. The DNA reads as follows: TGCAGTGCCGGACCGAGGACCCTATCGAACACCGGGGAGCTGTTTTTT. Translation gives CSAGPRTLSNTGELFF.